This paragraph reports one TCR beta chain. Its antigen remains unidentified. The germline V gene has CDR1 SGHAT and CDR2 FQNNGV. V was clipped by 1 base and J by 6 bases, with 6 bases between them. This CDR3 has 12 residues. This entry belongs to a study of shared clonotypes between healthy human individuals. Study-wide results and caveats: Large depth notwithstanding, sorted-subset sequencing proved incomplete by rarefaction. Unshared clonotypes carried lower generation probabilities than those common to all four donors.

Sorted-subset replicate PCRs used 150 to 200 ng DNA, approximately 30,000 T cell genomes. Only in-frame clones appear in the TCRdb table, and some are missing; sequencing was by immunoSEQ multiplex PCR. This table has more than 2,000,000 clones, approximately 94% appearing once. This TCR derives from a young man in good health. Sequencing was done on a sample of naive CD4+ T cells sorted from blood. Subset reported: CD45RA+ positively selected. The rearrangement uses TRBV11-2 and TRBJ2-5, with D possibly TRBD2 on 5 matching bases. CDR3 in DNA: TGTGCCAGCAGCTTAGCTAGCCAGACCCAGTACTTC. Its protein product is CASSLASQTQYF. The full variable domain, rest sourced from reference TRBV11-2 and TRBJ2-5, is EAGVAQSPRYKIIEKRQSVAFWCNPISGHATLYWYQQILGQGPKLLIQFQNNGVVDDSQLPKDRFSAERLKGVDSTLKIQPAKLEDSAVYLCASSLASQTQYFGPGTRLLVL.